The next 3 T cell receptor beta chains were all read from a single sample in a study of shared clonotypes between healthy human individuals. The assay was immunoSEQ multiplex PCR, and TCRdb's table has in-frame clones only and misses some. This sample has 1.5 million to 2.5 million clones, with about 95% found just once. The naive CD8 population came from CD45RO-negative cells selected for CCR7, without terminally differentiated effector memory CD45RA+ cells. Sequencing input: naive CD8+ T cells sorted from blood. The receptors were gathered from a young man in good health.

The gene calls are TRBV4-1 and TRBJ2-7; D is perhaps TRBD2 (5 bases). This CDR3 is built from 14 residues. In germline, CDR1 is MGHRA, CDR2 YSYEKL. V shed 5 bases and J shed 3 bases, with 14 bases lying between them. This CDR3 is CASSVGLLIYEQYF. The CDR3 coding sequence is TGCGCCAGCAGCGTAGGACTCCTCATCTACGAGCAGTACTTC.

This chain joins TRBV7-8 and TRBJ2-3; possible D gene TRBD2, 6 bases. From germline, CDR1 is SGHVS and CDR2 FQNEAQ. The CDR3 is 15 amino acids. Trimming removed 5 bases from V and 0 bases from J, with 12 bases in between. Here the CDR3 DNA reads TGTGCCAGCAGCCATCTAGCGAAAAGCACAGATACGCAGTATTTT. Its protein is CASSHLAKSTDTQYF.

The genes are TRBV27 and TRBJ2-7, with TRBD2 identical over 10 bases. J lost 7 bases, V lost 3 bases, and 9 bases had no gene match. The CDR3 runs to 15 residues. CDR1 and CDR2 (germline): MNHEY, SMNVEV (reference sequence). In DNA form, the CDR3 reads TGTGCCAGCAGTTTCTCCCTAGCGGGAGTAGGTGAGCAGTACTTC. Translation: CASSFSLAGVGEQYF.